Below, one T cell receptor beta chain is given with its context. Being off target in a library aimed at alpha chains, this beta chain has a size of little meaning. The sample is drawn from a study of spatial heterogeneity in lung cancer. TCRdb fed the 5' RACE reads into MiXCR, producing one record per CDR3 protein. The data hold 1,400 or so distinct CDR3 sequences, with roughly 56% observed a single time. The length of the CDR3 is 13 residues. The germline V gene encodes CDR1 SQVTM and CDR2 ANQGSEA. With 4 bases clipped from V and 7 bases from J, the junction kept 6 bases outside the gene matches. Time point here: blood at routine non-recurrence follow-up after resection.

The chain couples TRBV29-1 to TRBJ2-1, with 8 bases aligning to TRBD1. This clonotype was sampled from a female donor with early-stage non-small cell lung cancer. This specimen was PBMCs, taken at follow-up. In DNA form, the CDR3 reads TGCAGCGTTGGTCAGGGGGCGCGGAATGAGCAGTTCTTC. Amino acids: CSVGQGARNEQFF.